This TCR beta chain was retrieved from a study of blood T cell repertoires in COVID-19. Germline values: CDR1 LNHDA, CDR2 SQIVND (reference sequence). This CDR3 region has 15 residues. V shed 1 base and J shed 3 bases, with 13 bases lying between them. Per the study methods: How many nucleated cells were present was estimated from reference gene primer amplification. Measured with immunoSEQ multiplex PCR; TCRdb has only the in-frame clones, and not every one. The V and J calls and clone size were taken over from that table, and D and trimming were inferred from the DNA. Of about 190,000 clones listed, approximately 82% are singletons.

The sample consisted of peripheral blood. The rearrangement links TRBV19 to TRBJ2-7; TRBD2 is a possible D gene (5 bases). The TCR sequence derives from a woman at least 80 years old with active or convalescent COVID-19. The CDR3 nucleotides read TGTGCCAGTAGTATAGTTACCGGGGAATACTACGAGCAGTACTTC. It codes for CASSIVTGEYYEQYF. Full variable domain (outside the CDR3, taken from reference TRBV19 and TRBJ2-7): DGGITQSPKYLFRKEGQNVTLSCEQNLNHDAMYWYRQDPGQGLRLIYYSQIVNDFQKGDIAEGYSVSREKKESFPLTVTSAQKNPTAFYLCASSIVTGEYYEQYFGPGTRLTVT.